A single sample is the source of the 17 T cell receptor beta chains below, sequenced in a study of blood T cell repertoires in COVID-19. This table comes from immunoSEQ multiplex PCR, and its TCRdb copy is limited to in-frame clones, with some not included. This table has approximately 100,000 clones, around 85% appearing once. Source material: peripheral blood. These receptors came from a man in his fifties or sixties with acute or convalescent COVID-19.

J is TRBJ2-5 and V is TRBV15, with D maybe TRBD2 (7 bases). Germline values: CDR1 LNHNV, CDR2 YYDKDF (reference sequence). The CDR3 runs 16 residues. Trimming shortened V by 0 bases and J by 7 bases, and 18 bases separated the two germline ends. CDR3 DNA: TGTGCCACCAGCAGAGATAGGAAAGGGGGGGGCATGACCCAGTACTTC. It yields the protein CATSRDRKGGGMTQYF.

In its sample, this clone was seen a few times. The rearrangement links TRBV19 to TRBJ1-5, with D possibly matching TRBD1 (5 bases). CDR3 length: 15 amino acids. Germline V gives CDR1 LNHDA, CDR2 SQIVND (reference sequence). Trimming cost V 5 bases and J 2 bases, with 13 bases left between them. Written as DNA, the CDR3 is TGTGCCAGTAGTTGGGGGGGAAGGGGCAATCAGCCCCAGCATTTT. The encoded protein is CASSWGGRGNQPQHF. The full variable domain, completed using reference TRBV19 and TRBJ1-5, is DGGITQSPKYLFRKEGQNVTLSCEQNLNHDAMYWYRQDPGQGLRLIYYSQIVNDFQKGDIAEGYSVSREKKESFPLTVTSAQKNPTAFYLCASSWGGRGNQPQHFGDGTRLSIL.

The CDR3 sequence is CASSSDRNTGNTIYF. The CDR3 DNA sequence: TGTGCCAGCAGTTCCGACAGAAATACTGGAAACACCATATATTTT. The chain is built from TRBV28 and TRBJ1-3; the D gene is possibly TRBD1 (5 bases). The V end lost 4 bases, the J end lost 2 bases, and 12 bases lay between the germline ends. CDR3 length equals 15 residues. Germline V CDR1 and CDR2: MDHEN, SYDVKM.

The CDR3 DNA follows: TGTGCCAGCAGTTACCCGAGCAGGGATGTGGGTGAAGCTTTCTTT. This sequence encodes CASSYPSRDVGEAFF. V is TRBV6-5 and J is TRBJ1-1; D is possibly TRBD1 (5 bases). Trimming stripped 2 bases from V and 7 bases from J, with 17 bases between. This CDR3 is built from 15 residues. CDR1 is MNHEY and CDR2 is SVGAGI in the germline V gene.

The chain carries TRBV6-2 or TRBV6-3 and TRBJ2-1; D unresolved. CDR3 length: 13 residues. Germline-derived CDR1 and CDR2 are MNHEY and SVGEGT. Between the trimmed V and J ends, which lost 2 bases and 14 bases, there was a span of 16 bases. The CDR3 spells CASSYPPEYAEFF. In nucleotides, the CDR3 is TGTGCCAGCAGTTACCCGCCGGAATACGCGGAGTTCTTC.

The chain is built from TRBV7-8 and TRBJ2-1; maybe TRBD2 (6 bases). Germline V lookup: CDR1 SGHVS, CDR2 FQNEAQ. The V end was cut by 3 bases, the J end by 4 bases, with 16 bases between. The CDR3 covers 16 residues. The CDR3 spells CASSLSRDWWYNEQFF. Here the CDR3 DNA reads TGTGCCAGCAGCTTGTCTCGGGACTGGTGGTACAATGAGCAGTTCTTC.

The gene calls are TRBV7-9 and TRBJ1-1; 7 positions match TRBD1. The V gene end was trimmed by 0 bases and the J gene end by 4 bases; junction bases not matched to a gene: 5. CDR3 length equals 15 residues. Germline lookup yields CDR1 SEHNR and CDR2 FQNEAQ (reference sequence). Here the CDR3 DNA reads TGTGCCAGCAGCTTAGCGCAGGGGACAGCCACTGAAGCTTTCTTT. Translating it yields CASSLAQGTATEAFF.

The chain recombines TRBV28 with TRBJ2-1; D not certain. The CDR3 loop spans 13 amino acids. Germline CDR1 MDHEN, CDR2 SYDVKM. Trimming took 1 base from V and 7 from J, leaving 8 bases between them. The CDR3 protein is CASSLLSPNEQFF. The CDR3 nucleotides are TGTGCCAGCAGTTTATTGTCCCCTAATGAGCAGTTCTTC.

This clone was observed a single time. This rearrangement joins TRBV5-4 to TRBJ1-2, with D maybe TRBD1 (6 bases). Trimming took 0 bases from V and 4 from J, leaving 10 bases between them. CDR3 size: 14 residues. CDR1 is SGHNT and CDR2 is YYREEE in the germline V gene (reference sequence). Written as DNA, the CDR3 is TGTGCCAGCAGCTTGGAGCAGGGGTTCTATGGCTACACCTTC. It codes for CASSLEQGFYGYTF. Complete variable domain (other parts from reference TRBV5-4 and TRBJ1-2): ETGVTQSPTHLIKTRGQQVTLRCSSQSGHNTVSWYQQALGQGPQFIFQYYREEENGRGNFPPRFSGLQFPNYSSELNVNALELDDSALYLCASSLEQGFYGYTFGSGTRLTVV.

The J gene is TRBJ1-2, the V gene TRBV27; D might be TRBD1 (5 bases). CDR1 is MNHEY, CDR2 SMNVEV, per germline (reference sequence). V lost 5 bases and J 6 bases, leaving 16 bases between the germline ends. This CDR3 has 14 amino acids. CDR3 protein: CASSPRQGAHGYTF. CDR3 DNA sequence: TGTGCCAGCAGTCCCCGGCAGGGTGCCCATGGCTACACCTTC.

By share, this clone ranks as medium-sized. The chain recombines TRBV11-2 with TRBJ2-3; 7 nucleotides agree with TRBD2. V was pared by 10 bases and J by 5 bases, with 18 bases of the junction left unmatched. The CDR3 runs 16 residues. Germline values: CDR1 SGHAT, CDR2 FQNNGV. CDR3 bases: TGTGCCACCATACCGGACCCTAGCGGAGGGCTAGATACGCAGTATTTT. The encoded protein is CATIPDPSGGLDTQYF.

The J gene is TRBJ1-1, the V gene TRBV30; D ambiguous. Per germline, CDR1 GTSNPN and CDR2 SVGIG (reference sequence). The V and J ends lost 3 bases and 5 bases respectively, with 13 bases between them. This CDR3 spans 13 amino acids. In DNA form, the CDR3 reads TGTGCCTGGAGCGCCCTCACAGAGACTGAAGCTTTCTTT. As protein: CAWSALTETEAFF.

The chain is built from TRBV28 and TRBJ2-5, with 7 bases fitting TRBD1. The germline CDR1 and CDR2 sequences are MDHEN and SYDVKM. V lost 6 bases and J lost 1; bases outside the gene matches: 8. There are 15 residues in the CDR3. CDR3 residues: CASSPGTAFQETQYF. CDR3 DNA sequence: TGTGCCAGCAGCCCCGGGACAGCCTTCCAAGAGACCCAGTACTTC. The complete variable domain, with remaining parts taken from reference TRBV28 and TRBJ2-5, reads DVKVTQSSRYLVKRTGEKVFLECVQDMDHENMFWYRQDPGLGLRLIYFSYDVKMKEKGDIPEGYSVSREKKERFSLILESASTNQTSMYLCASSPGTAFQETQYFGPGTRLLVL.

The chain has TRBV7-9 and TRBJ1-4; no firm D call. This CDR3 has 14 residues. The germline V gene has CDR1 SEHNR and CDR2 FQNEAQ (reference sequence). V was clipped by 5 bases and J by 6 bases, with 13 bases between them. The CDR3 reads CASSQGGKDEKLFF. DNA of the CDR3: TGTGCCAGCAGCCAAGGCGGGAAGGATGAAAAACTGTTTTTT.

J is TRBJ1-2 and V is TRBV10-3; 7 bases align to TRBD1. Germline V lookup: CDR1 ENHRY, CDR2 SYGVKD. The CDR3 is made up of 13 amino acids. V was pared by 5 bases and J by 7 bases, with 7 bases of the junction left unmatched. The CDR3 coding sequence is TGTGCCATCAGTTTCGGACAGGCCGCTGGCTACACCTTC. Its protein is CAISFGQAAGYTF.

The chain joins TRBV7-2 to TRBJ1-2; TRBD1 matches at 8 bases. V lost 5 bases, J lost 6 bases, and 5 bases stayed unmatched. Germline V CDR1 and CDR2: SGHTA, FQGNSA. The length of the CDR3 is 13 residues. CDR3 residues: CASSRTGFDGYTF. DNA for the CDR3: TGTGCCAGCAGCCGGACAGGGTTCGATGGCTACACCTTC.

The sample holds a few counts of this clone. J is TRBJ1-1 and V is TRBV7-9, with TRBD1 as a possible D gene (6 bases). V was pared by 1 base and J by 1 base, with 16 bases between. Germline assignment: CDR1 SEHNR and CDR2 FQNEAQ (reference sequence). This CDR3 comprises 17 residues. The CDR3 DNA reads as TGTGCCAGCAGCTTAGATTACAGGGCCTACCCGAACACTGAAGCTTTCTTT. Translating gives CASSLDYRAYPNTEAFF.